This TCR beta chain is from a study of blood T cell repertoires in COVID-19. CDR1 KGHSH and CDR2 LQKENI come from the germline V gene. The V end was cut by 3 bases, the J end by 4 bases, with 12 bases between. The CDR3 spans 15 residues. TCRdb keeps only in-frame clones here, not all; method: immunoSEQ multiplex PCR. The sample gives about 280,000 clones, around 89% of which show up once; approximately 4.6% is in the top ten. The J gene is TRBJ2-2, the V gene TRBV18; tentatively, D is TRBD2 (6 bases). This receptor was obtained from a man aged 40-50 years with acute or convalescent COVID-19. Sample: peripheral blood. The CDR3 here is CASSPAGQATGELFF. The CDR3 DNA reads as TGTGCCAGCTCACCCGCGGGGCAGGCCACCGGGGAGCTGTTTTTT.